This T cell receptor (beta chain) stems from a study of cytomegalovirus exposure and HLA in healthy donors. On the study more broadly: HLA-typed donors were the source of some 85 million unique TCRs, which an early data release held.

Study-wide results and caveats: Later analysis suggested most CMV-associated TCR beta chains were HLA-restricted. Analysis was carried out at a later point, and it linked a missense DCLRE1C variant to TCR beta V- and J-gene trimming. Immune exposure data for these donors was limited to CMV serostatus.

With 1 base clipped from V and 3 bases from J, the junction kept 4 bases outside the gene matches. There are 15 residues in the CDR3. Germline CDR1 SGHVS, CDR2 FNYEAQ. In the case of this clone: The antigen is not known.

Both 60 Vbeta primers and 13 Jbeta primers went into the PCR. TCRdb keeps only in-frame clones here, not all; method: immunoSEQ multiplex PCR. The sample yields over 75,000 clones, of which the top ten take up more than 0.45%. The receptor's source is a man in his fifties in good health and CMV-seronegative. This sequence joins TRBV7-6 and TRBJ1-2; 8 bases align to TRBD1. Sequencing input: PBMCs. CDR3 nucleotides: TGTGCCAGCAGCTTAGTTGGGACAGGAGACTATGGCTACACCTTC. It is translated as CASSLVGTGDYGYTF.